This T cell receptor (beta chain) was identified during a study of cytomegalovirus exposure and HLA in healthy donors. The germline V gene has CDR1 SEHNR and CDR2 FQNEAQ (reference sequence). CDR3 length: 12 residues. Researchers ran the PCR with 60 Vbeta and 13 Jbeta primers. Sequencing used immunoSEQ multiplex PCR; TCRdb keeps in-frame clones, though not all of them. The sample records around 150,000 clones, about three quarters being singletons. To note about this clone: What it recognizes is unknown. The junction departs from the called germline gene at one end, perhaps through a read error.

Notes on the study in general: Beyond CMV serostatus, there was no information to go on about immune exposure. An ancestry cluster, one associated with Asian ancestry, reportedly showed fewer N-insertions than the approximately 720-donor mean in a later analysis. Reports state that TCR beta sequences accurately predicted most subjects' HLA-A and HLA-B alleles. A later analysis reported that several of the most significant clusters appeared to be linked to common viral pathogens, among them Epstein-Barr virus.

Sequenced input: PBMCs. The rearrangement joins TRBV7-9 to TRBJ1-1; D ambiguous. This sequence was found in a man under 40 in good health and CMV-seropositive. The CDR3 loop reads CSSSLGVTEAFF. The CDR3 bases are TGTTCCAGCAGCCTTGGAGTCACTGAAGCTTTCTTT.